The 4 T cell receptor beta chains below all came from one sample that was sequenced in a study of blood T cell repertoires in COVID-19. Assay used: immunoSEQ multiplex PCR; TCRdb lists only in-frame clones, some missing. The sample has a few hundred thousand clones, around 84% seen once; the top ten hold about 13%. Sequencing was carried out using peripheral blood. The receptors were sampled from a human donor in a cohort sampled during active COVID-19.

The chain recombines TRBV5-1 with TRBJ2-1; the D gene is possibly TRBD1 (7 bases). The CDR3 has 16 residues. V lost 3 bases and J 7 bases, leaving 20 bases between the germline ends. The V gene's germline CDR1 is SGHRS and CDR2 YFSETQ. This chain's CDR3 is CASSSGWTTGRNEQFF. CDR3 sequence (DNA): TGCGCCAGCAGCTCGGGTTGGACGACAGGGAGGAATGAGCAGTTCTTC.

The V call is TRBV28, the J call TRBJ1-2, with TRBD1 matching over 9 bases. Germline CDR1 MDHEN, CDR2 SYDVKM. The CDR3 runs 15 residues. Germline trimming cut 6 bases from V and 3 bases from J; bases unmatched to any gene: 8. The CDR3 DNA reads as TGTGCCAGCAGCCTACCGGGACAGGGATACTATGGCTACACCTTC. It yields the protein CASSLPGQGYYGYTF.

The chain couples TRBV4-1 to TRBJ1-4; D gene ambiguous. Trimming removed 1 base at V and 3 bases at J, with 9 bases between. The CDR3 length is 15 residues. In germline, CDR1 is MGHRA, CDR2 YSYEKL. The CDR3, as DNA: TGCGCCAGCAGCCAAGTTAGCCAGTCTAATGAAAAACTGTTTTTT. Amino acid sequence: CASSQVSQSNEKLFF.

The gene calls are TRBV28 and TRBJ2-1; the match to TRBD2 covers 14 bases. The trim removed 2 bases at V and 2 bases at J, leaving 5 bases unmatched. This CDR3 has 18 amino acids. Per the germline V gene, CDR1 is MDHEN and CDR2 is SYDVKM. CDR3 protein: CASSLGTSGRSAYNEQFF. The CDR3 DNA is TGTGCCAGCAGTTTAGGGACTAGCGGGAGATCAGCCTACAATGAGCAGTTCTTC.